Following are 5 T cell receptor beta chains from one sample sequenced in a study of preoperative IRX-2 immunotherapy in early breast cancer. Noted treatment: preoperative locoregional IRX-2 cytokine immunotherapy. The repertoire was sequenced with immunoSEQ multiplex PCR; TCRdb's copy has only in-frame clones and lacks some. The repertoire consists of roughly 27,000 clones, with approximately 72% occurring once and the leading ten covering around 7%. Sequenced here: lymph node tissue, sampled after IRX-2 immunotherapy. These receptors were taken from a human donor with breast cancer.

The gene calls are TRBV10-1 and TRBJ2-1, with D possibly called TRBD1 or TRBD2 (5 bases each). Trimming stripped 0 bases from V and 3 bases from J, with 12 bases between. Germline CDR1 and CDR2: WNHNN and SYGVQD (reference sequence). The CDR3 is 16 residues long. The CDR3 DNA follows: TGCGCCAGCAGTGAGTCTGGGGGAGTACTCTACAATGAGCAGTTCTTC. Protein: CASSESGGVLYNEQFF.

The chain combines TRBV11-3 with TRBJ2-1, with D tentatively TRBD2 (5 bases). Germline V gene lookup returns CDR1 SGHNT and CDR2 YENEEA. Trimming removed 5 bases from V and 15 bases from J, with 23 bases in between. The CDR3 covers 14 residues. CDR3 region: CASSPLMRASPPFF. CDR3 bases: TGTGCCAGCAGCCCATTGATGCGGGCCTCCCCCCCGTTCTTC.

Here the CDR3 reads CASSTGTGGNYGYTF. The CDR3 coding sequence is TGTGCCAGCAGCACCGGGACAGGGGGCAACTATGGCTACACCTTC. The chain combines TRBV11-3 with TRBJ1-2, with TRBD1 identical over 12 bases. With 5 bases clipped from V and 2 bases from J, the junction kept 3 bases outside the gene matches. From germline, CDR1 is SGHNT and CDR2 YENEEA. This CDR3 has 15 residues.

This rearrangement joins TRBV11-3 to TRBJ2-1; D not resolved. This CDR3 region has 14 residues. Germline values: CDR1 SGHNT, CDR2 YENEEA. Trimming removed 1 base from V and 4 bases from J, with 8 bases in between. CDR3 protein: CASSLGNPYNEQFF. CDR3 nucleotide sequence: TGTGCCAGCAGCTTAGGAAATCCGTACAATGAGCAGTTCTTC.

This clone was found once. Written as DNA, the CDR3 is TGTGCCAGCAGCTTGTTGCAGGGTAATAATGAAAAACTGTTTTTT. This sequence encodes CASSLLQGNNEKLFF. This chain links TRBV11-3 with TRBJ1-4; maybe TRBD1 (5 bases). V dropped 3 bases and J dropped 4 bases, with 12 bases sitting between them. This CDR3 region has 15 residues. CDR1 is SGHNT, CDR2 YENEEA, per germline.